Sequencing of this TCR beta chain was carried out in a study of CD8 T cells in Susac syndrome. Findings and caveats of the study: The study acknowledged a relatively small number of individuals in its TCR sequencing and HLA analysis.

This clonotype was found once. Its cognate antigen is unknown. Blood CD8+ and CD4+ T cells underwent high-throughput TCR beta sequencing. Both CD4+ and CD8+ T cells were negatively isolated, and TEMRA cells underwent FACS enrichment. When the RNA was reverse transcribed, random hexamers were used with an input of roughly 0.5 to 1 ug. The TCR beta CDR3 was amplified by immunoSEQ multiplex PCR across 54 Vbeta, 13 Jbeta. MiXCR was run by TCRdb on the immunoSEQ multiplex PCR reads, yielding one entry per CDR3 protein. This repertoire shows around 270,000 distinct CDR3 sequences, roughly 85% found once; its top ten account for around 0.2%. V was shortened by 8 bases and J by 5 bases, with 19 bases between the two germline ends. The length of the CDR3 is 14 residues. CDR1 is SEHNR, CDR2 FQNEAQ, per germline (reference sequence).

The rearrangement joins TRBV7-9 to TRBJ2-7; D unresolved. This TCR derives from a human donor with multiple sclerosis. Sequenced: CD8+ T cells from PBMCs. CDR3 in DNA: TGTGCCAGCGCCGTCGGAAGGAGCCCCAACGAGCAGTACTTC. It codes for CASAVGRSPNEQYF.